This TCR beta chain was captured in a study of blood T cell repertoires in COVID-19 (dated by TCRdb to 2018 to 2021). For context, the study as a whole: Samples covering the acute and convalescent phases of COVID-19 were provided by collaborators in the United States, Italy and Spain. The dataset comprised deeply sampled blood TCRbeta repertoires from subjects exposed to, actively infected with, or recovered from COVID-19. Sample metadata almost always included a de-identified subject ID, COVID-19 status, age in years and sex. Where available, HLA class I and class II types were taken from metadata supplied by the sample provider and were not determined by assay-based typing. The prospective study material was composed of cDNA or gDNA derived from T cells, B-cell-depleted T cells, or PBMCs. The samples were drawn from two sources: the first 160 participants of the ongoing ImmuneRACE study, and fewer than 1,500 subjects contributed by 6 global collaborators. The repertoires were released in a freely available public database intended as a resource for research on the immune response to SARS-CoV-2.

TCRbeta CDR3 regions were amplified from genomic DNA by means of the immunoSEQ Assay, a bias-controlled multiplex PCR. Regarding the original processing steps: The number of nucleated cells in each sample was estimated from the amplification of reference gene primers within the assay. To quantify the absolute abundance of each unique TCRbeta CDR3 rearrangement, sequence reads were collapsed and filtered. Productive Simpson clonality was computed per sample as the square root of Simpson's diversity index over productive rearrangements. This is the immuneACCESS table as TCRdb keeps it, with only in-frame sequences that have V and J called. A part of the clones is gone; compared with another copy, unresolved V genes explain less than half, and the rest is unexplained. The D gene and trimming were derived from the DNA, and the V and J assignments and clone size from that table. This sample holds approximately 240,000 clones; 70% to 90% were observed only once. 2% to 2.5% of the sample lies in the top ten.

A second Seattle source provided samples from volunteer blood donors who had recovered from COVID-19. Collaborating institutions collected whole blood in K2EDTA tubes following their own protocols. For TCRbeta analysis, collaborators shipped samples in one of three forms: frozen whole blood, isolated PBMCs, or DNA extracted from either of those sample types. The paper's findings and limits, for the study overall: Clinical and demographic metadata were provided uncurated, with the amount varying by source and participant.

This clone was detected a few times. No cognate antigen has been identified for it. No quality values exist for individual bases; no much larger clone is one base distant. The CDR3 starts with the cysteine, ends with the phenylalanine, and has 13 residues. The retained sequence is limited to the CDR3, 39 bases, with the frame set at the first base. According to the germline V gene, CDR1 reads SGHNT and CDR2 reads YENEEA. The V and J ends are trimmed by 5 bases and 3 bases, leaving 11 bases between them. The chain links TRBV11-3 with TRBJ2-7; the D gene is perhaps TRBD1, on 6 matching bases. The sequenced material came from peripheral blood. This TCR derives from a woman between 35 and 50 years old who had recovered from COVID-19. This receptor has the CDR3 CASSPRGNYEQYF. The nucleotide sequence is TGTGCCAGCAGCCCCAGGGGAAACTACGAGCAGTACTTC.